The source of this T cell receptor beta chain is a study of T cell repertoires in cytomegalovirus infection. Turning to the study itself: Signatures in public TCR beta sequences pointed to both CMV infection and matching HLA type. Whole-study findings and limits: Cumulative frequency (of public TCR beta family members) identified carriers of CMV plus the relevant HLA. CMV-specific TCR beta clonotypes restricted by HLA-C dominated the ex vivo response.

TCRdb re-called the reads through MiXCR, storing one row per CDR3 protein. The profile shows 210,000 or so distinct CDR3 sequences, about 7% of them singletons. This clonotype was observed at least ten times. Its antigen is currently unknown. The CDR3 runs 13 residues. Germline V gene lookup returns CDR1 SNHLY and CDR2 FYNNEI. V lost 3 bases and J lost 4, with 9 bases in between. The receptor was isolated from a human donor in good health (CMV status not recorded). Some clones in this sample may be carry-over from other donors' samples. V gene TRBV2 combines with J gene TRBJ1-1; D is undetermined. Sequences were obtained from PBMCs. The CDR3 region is CASSETVVTEAFF. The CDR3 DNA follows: TGTGCCAGCAGTGAGACGGTGGTCACTGAAGCTTTCTTT.